The T cell receptor (beta chain) described here comes from a study of OX40 agonist ivuxolimab in advanced cancers. Study results and caveats: In the expanded peripheral T cells, antigen specificity was never determined. The average count of expanded clones was higher among CD8+ T cells than among CD4+.

CDR1 and CDR2 (germline): SGDLS, YYNGEE. The CDR3 contains 15 residues. Deletions cut 0 bases from V and 3 bases from J, with 10 bases between. Remarks on this clone: Its antigen remains unknown.

Using immunoSEQ multiplex PCR, the repertoire was profiled, and TCRdb retains in-frame clones only, with some absent. Of roughly 43,000 clones in the sample, around 89% were seen once. The clonotype was recovered from an adult with an advanced solid tumor such as melanoma, head and neck, liver or kidney cancer. V is TRBV9 and J is TRBJ2-1, with a tentative D call TRBD2 (6 bases). Sequencing was performed on CD4+ or CD8+ T cells sorted from blood, taken in a trial of the OX40 agonist ivuxolimab. The CDR3 region has the DNA TGTGCCAGCAGCGTAGAAGGGACTGACTACAATGAGCAGTTCTTC. Translating it yields CASSVEGTDYNEQFF. The variable domain in full, completed from reference TRBV9 and TRBJ2-1, reads DSGVTQTPKHLITATGQRVTLRCSPRSGDLSVYWYQQSLDQGLQFLIQYYNGEERAKGNILERFSAQQFPDLHSELNLSSLELGDSALYFCASSVEGTDYNEQFFGPGTRLTVL.